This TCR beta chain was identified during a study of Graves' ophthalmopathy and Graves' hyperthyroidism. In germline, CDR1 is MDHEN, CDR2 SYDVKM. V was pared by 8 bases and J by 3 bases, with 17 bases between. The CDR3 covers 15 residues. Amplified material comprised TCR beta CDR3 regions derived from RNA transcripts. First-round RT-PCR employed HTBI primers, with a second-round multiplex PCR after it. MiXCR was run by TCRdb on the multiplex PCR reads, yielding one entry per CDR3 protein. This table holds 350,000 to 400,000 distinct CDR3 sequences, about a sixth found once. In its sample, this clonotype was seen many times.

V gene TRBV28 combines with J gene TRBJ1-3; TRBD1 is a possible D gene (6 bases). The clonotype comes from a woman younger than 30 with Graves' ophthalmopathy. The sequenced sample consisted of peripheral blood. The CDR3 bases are TGTGCCAGCGGAACTAGGGGGGTGTTTGGAAACACCATATATTTT. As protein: CASGTRGVFGNTIYF. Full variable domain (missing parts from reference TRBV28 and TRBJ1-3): DVKVTQSSRYLVKRTGEKVFLECVQDMDHENMFWYRQDPGLGLRLIYFSYDVKMKEKGDIPEGYSVSREKKERFSLILESASTNQTSMYLCASGTRGVFGNTIYFGEGSWLTVV.